This T cell receptor (beta chain) was documented in a study of Ad26.COV2.S vaccination and SARS-CoV-2 variants. Notes on the study in general: Vaccinees reportedly had broad spike-specific CD8+ and CD4+ T cell responses. Vaccine recipients surpassed placebo recipients in spike-specific TCR breadth. Across vaccine and placebo recipients, the breadth of non-spike TCRs was similar. The TCR breadth and depth analyses may have produced an underestimate of total T cell responses.

Sequencing used immunoSEQ multiplex PCR; TCRdb keeps in-frame clones, though not all of them. The sample lists roughly 92,000 clones, approximately 82% occurring once. The CDR3 is made up of 19 amino acids. V was cut by 5 bases and J by 0 bases, with 20 bases left in between. From germline, CDR1 is SEHNR and CDR2 FQNEAQ (reference sequence). As for this clone: As yet, its antigen is unknown.

The TCR sequence derives from a human donor who had recovered from COVID-19. This rearrangement joins TRBV7-9 to TRBJ2-6, with a tentative D call TRBD1 (5 bases). Sequencing used peripheral blood, obtained after recovery from COVID-19. The CDR3 DNA is TGTGCCAGCAGCCCCCGTGATTTGACAGCTAACTCTGGGGCCAACGTCCTGACTTTC. This codes for CASSPRDLTANSGANVLTF.